The 8 T cell receptor beta chains presented below share a single source sample, sequenced in a study of blood T cell repertoires in COVID-19. Profiled with immunoSEQ multiplex PCR; TCRdb holds only in-frame clones, not every one. The repertoire has approximately 25,000 clones, around 72% of them found once; the top ten carry approximately 40%. What was sequenced was peripheral blood. These receptors were taken from a woman aged 80 or over with acute or convalescent COVID-19.

The V call is TRBV9, the J call TRBJ2-7, with a possible D match to TRBD2 (6 bases). Germline V gene sequence: CDR1 SGDLS, CDR2 YYNGEE. V was pared by 0 bases and J by 1 base, with 11 bases between. This CDR3 spans 15 amino acids. The CDR3 region has the DNA TGTGCCAGCAGCGTAGATCCTGGGGGGTCCTACGAGCAGTACTTC. Translation gives CASSVDPGGSYEQYF.

CDR3: CASSLEGTGYYGYTF. CDR3 in DNA: TGTGCCAGCAGTTTGGAAGGTACAGGATACTATGGCTACACCTTC. The chain has TRBV27 and TRBJ1-2; the D gene is possibly TRBD1 (5 bases). The V gene's germline CDR1 is MNHEY and CDR2 SMNVEV (reference sequence). V dropped 3 bases and J dropped 3 bases, with 14 bases sitting between them. This CDR3 comprises 15 residues.

The CDR3 DNA follows: TGTGCCAGCAGCTTAGCGGGGGTATACCTACGAGTGCAGTACTTC. This gives the protein CASSLAGVYLRVQYF. The genes are TRBV11-2 and TRBJ2-7, with a tentative D call TRBD2 (6 bases). Trimming shortened V by 1 base and J by 9 bases, and 19 bases separated the two germline ends. Germline-derived CDR1 and CDR2 are SGHAT and FQNNGV. The CDR3 spans 15 residues.

The table lists this clone with a few counts. The chain employs TRBV7-8 and TRBJ2-3, with TRBD2 matching 8 bases. This CDR3 is built from 15 residues. CDR1 SGHVS and CDR2 FQNEAQ come from the germline V gene. J was trimmed by 6 bases and V by 4 bases; bases with no gene match: 9. The CDR3 region is CASSSSTGGGDTQYF. CDR3 sequence (DNA): TGTGCCAGCAGCTCCTCCACGGGAGGGGGGGATACGCAGTATTTT.

The chain has TRBV30 and TRBJ2-5; TRBD1 aligns across 8 bases. The CDR3 totals 14 residues. V gave up 3 bases and J gave up 5 bases; unmatched junction bases: 8. CDR1 is GTSNPN, CDR2 SVGIG, per germline (reference sequence). This chain's CDR3 is CAWRDRAGTETQYF. In DNA form, the CDR3 reads TGTGCCTGGAGGGACAGGGCCGGAACCGAGACCCAGTACTTC.

In this sample, this clone turned up many times. This chain connects TRBV10-3 to TRBJ2-1, with D perhaps TRBD2 (6 bases). The CDR3 contains 16 residues. Germline loops: CDR1 ENHRY, CDR2 SYGVKD. Trimming pared 0 bases from V and 6 bases from J, leaving 15 bases between. The CDR3, as DNA: TGTGCCATCAGTGAGTCGAAGGGCGGGATATCCAATGAGCAGTTCTTC. This encodes CAISESKGGISNEQFF.

This clone was seen repeatedly, ten times or more. The chain is built from TRBV7-9 and TRBJ1-2; 9 nucleotides line up with TRBD1. The length of the CDR3 is 15 residues. From germline, CDR1 is SEHNR and CDR2 FQNEAQ (reference sequence). The trim removed 5 bases at V and 3 bases at J, leaving 7 bases unmatched. CDR3 sequence (DNA): TGTGCCAGCAGCATTCTAGGACAGGGGCACTATGGCTACACCTTC. Its protein product is CASSILGQGHYGYTF.

This clone was seen only once. The CDR3 DNA follows: TGTGCCAGCAGCCAAACGCGTGCGACAGATACGCAGTATTTT. Amino acids: CASSQTRATDTQYF. V and J are TRBV3-1 (or the pseudogene TRBV3-2) and TRBJ2-3; D is unclear. V lost 2 bases and J 3 bases, leaving 9 bases between the germline ends. CDR3 length: 14 amino acids. The germline gives CDR1 LGHDT, CDR2 YNNKEL (reference sequence).